This T cell receptor beta chain was captured by sequencing in a study of control samples from healthy donors and cancer patients. Turning to this clone: Distinct nucleotide sequences in the sample also encode this CDR3.

TCRdb's copy holds only in-frame clones and misses some; the assay was immunoSEQ multiplex PCR. This sample's table has approximately 190,000 clones. Trimming took 1 base from V and 6 from J, leaving 3 bases between them. The CDR3 totals 11 residues. Germline V gene sequence: CDR1 MNHEY, CDR2 SVGEGT. V and J are TRBV6-2 or TRBV6-3 and TRBJ1-2; D not certain. The sequence derives from a woman younger than 45 in good health. Sequencing was done on a sample of blood. The CDR3 DNA reads as TGTGCCAGCAGTTACTTAAATGGCTACACCTTC. It codes for CASSYLNGYTF.